Below are 16 T cell receptor beta chains sequenced from a single sample in a study of graft-versus-host responses after intestinal transplantation. These receptors have no known antigen. Here immunoSEQ multiplex PCR was the method, and the copy in TCRdb shows in-frame clones only, minus some. The data show tens of thousands of clones, roughly nine tenths seen once. The source was unstimulated CD4+ T cells sorted from spleen or lymph node cells, collected before transplant. These receptors were obtained from a human donor who was the organ donor for an intestinal transplant.

The V and J genes are TRBV19 and TRBJ1-5, with 9 bases aligning to TRBD1. Germline V gene lookup returns CDR1 LNHDA and CDR2 SQIVND (reference sequence). V shed 4 bases and J 6 bases; nucleotides not matched to a gene: 1. CDR3 length: 13 amino acids. This CDR3 is CASSRDRAQPQHF. Written as DNA, the CDR3 is TGTGCCAGTAGTAGGGACAGGGCTCAGCCCCAGCATTTT.

The V gene is TRBV6-5, the J gene TRBJ1-6; no clear D. Trimming took off 1 base at V and 10 bases at J, with 11 bases between the two ends. Germline values: CDR1 MNHEY, CDR2 SVGAGI. CDR3 size: 14 residues. The CDR3 bases are TGTGCCAGCAGTTACTTGGGCAGAAAATCACCCCTCCACTTT. Residues: CASSYLGRKSPLHF.

The V and J genes are TRBV2 and TRBJ2-2; D unclear. CDR3 size: 14 residues. Germline loops: CDR1 SNHLY, CDR2 FYNNEI. Trimming cost V 1 base and J 2 bases, with 5 bases left between them. CDR3 region: CASSEGSNTGELFF. CDR3 nucleotide sequence: TGTGCCAGCAGTGAAGGGAGTAACACCGGGGAGCTGTTTTTT. Looking up the rest from reference TRBV2 and TRBJ2-2 gives the full variable domain: EPEVTQTPSHQVTQMGQEVILRCVPISNHLYFYWYRQILGQKVEFLVSFYNNEISEKSEIFDDQFSVERPDGSNFTLKIRSTKLEDSAMYFCASSEGSNTGELFFGEGSRLTVL.

This clone was counted a few times. V gene TRBV5-1 combines with J gene TRBJ2-7; 8 nucleotides align to TRBD2. There are 13 residues in the CDR3. Germline V gene lookup returns CDR1 SGHRS and CDR2 YFSETQ. Trimming removed 4 bases from V and 4 bases from J; junction bases left unmatched: 4. CDR3 residues: CASSLQREYEQYF. As DNA, the CDR3 is TGCGCCAGCAGCCTACAGCGGGAGTACGAGCAGTACTTC.

This clone appeared once. The V and J genes are TRBV7-9 and TRBJ1-5; 9 bases are shared with TRBD1. Germline loops: CDR1 SEHNR, CDR2 FQNEAQ (reference sequence). The CDR3 runs 16 residues. Trimming removed 4 bases from V and 0 bases from J; junction bases left unmatched: 4. DNA for the CDR3: TGTGCCAGCAGCTGGGGACAGGGAGATAGCAATCAGCCCCAGCATTTT. This sequence encodes CASSWGQGDSNQPQHF. Looking up the rest from reference TRBV7-9 and TRBJ1-5 gives the full variable domain: DTGVSQNPRHKITKRGQNVTFRCDPISEHNRLYWYRQTLGQGPEFLTYFQNEAQLEKSRLLSDRFSAERPKGSFSTLEIQRTEQGDSAMYLCASSWGQGDSNQPQHFGDGTRLSIL.

The V call is TRBV15, the J call TRBJ1-4; 7 nucleotides align to TRBD1. Germline V CDR1 and CDR2: LNHNV, YYDKDF (reference sequence). The CDR3 is 13 amino acids. Trimming took 3 bases from V and 8 from J; bases not matched to a gene: 3. The CDR3 bases are TGTGCCACCAGCAGGACAGGGTGGGAAAAACTGTTTTTT. As protein: CATSRTGWEKLFF.

The gene calls are TRBV7-9 and TRBJ1-1; D unresolved. CDR3 size: 15 residues. The germline V gene encodes CDR1 SEHNR and CDR2 FQNEAQ (reference sequence). The germline V and J ends were trimmed by 5 bases and 4 bases, with 17 bases remaining between them. This CDR3 is CASSPDDGSFTEAFF. CDR3 nucleotides: TGTGCCAGCAGCCCAGATGACGGGAGCTTCACTGAAGCTTTCTTT.

V and J are TRBV4-2 and TRBJ2-7, with D maybe TRBD2 (5 bases). The ends were cut back, 1 base at V and 7 bases at J, with 20 bases in the middle. Germline lookup yields CDR1 LGHNA and CDR2 YNFKEQ. The CDR3 extends over 16 amino acids. CDR3: CASSQGERGPVEEQYF. The CDR3 nucleotides are TGTGCCAGCAGCCAAGGCGAGAGAGGGCCAGTAGAGGAGCAGTACTTC.

The chain carries TRBV2 and TRBJ2-7; possible D gene TRBD1, 6 bases. Per germline, CDR1 SNHLY and CDR2 FYNNEI. This CDR3 spans 15 amino acids. Trimming removed 3 bases at V and 0 bases at J, with 12 bases between. For the CDR3, the DNA is TGTGCCAGCAGTGAGGACAGAGCATACTCCTACGAGCAGTACTTC. It is translated as CASSEDRAYSYEQYF.

This chain joins TRBV7-6 and TRBJ2-3, with D tentatively TRBD2 (7 bases). The CDR3 loop spans 15 amino acids. Between the trimmed V and J ends, which lost 1 base and 8 bases, there was a span of 16 bases. From germline, CDR1 is SGHVS and CDR2 FNYEAQ. The CDR3 bases are TGTGCCAGCAGCTTAGTTGTACGGGGGGCTAGTACGCAGTATTTT. Its protein is CASSLVVRGASTQYF.

The J gene is TRBJ2-7, the V gene TRBV5-5; 7 bases agree with TRBD1. The trim removed 4 bases at V and 3 bases at J, leaving 10 bases unmatched. CDR3 length equals 15 residues. CDR1 and CDR2 from the germline V gene are SGHKS and YYEKEE (reference sequence). The CDR3 spells CASSGTDMQLYEQYF. CDR3 nucleotides: TGTGCCAGCAGCGGGACAGACATGCAACTCTACGAGCAGTACTTC.

The V gene is TRBV18, the J gene TRBJ2-3; D is uncertain. Trimming left V 6 bases short and J 6 bases short, with 13 bases between. Germline V CDR1 and CDR2: KGHSH, LQKENI. There are 13 residues in the CDR3. The CDR3 loop is CASSTTAYDTQYF. In nucleotides, the CDR3 is TGTGCCAGCTCCACGACTGCCTATGATACGCAGTATTTT.

V and J are TRBV5-1 and TRBJ1-2; weak D call: TRBD1 (6 bases). This CDR3 has 16 amino acids. V lost 4 bases, J lost 2 bases, and 18 bases lay in between. CDR1 is SGHRS, CDR2 YFSETQ, per germline. This CDR3 reads CASSKARDTPNYGYTF. The CDR3 nucleotides read TGCGCCAGCAGCAAGGCCCGGGACACTCCAAACTATGGCTACACCTTC.

The J gene is TRBJ2-4, the V gene TRBV5-4; the match to TRBD1 covers 7 bases. After removal of 1 base from V and 4 bases from J, the junction contained 2 bases not matched to a gene. The CDR3 is made up of 14 amino acids. Germline assignment: CDR1 SGHNT and CDR2 YYREEE (reference sequence). The CDR3 nucleotides are TGTGCCAGCAGCTTGCCGGGACAGAAAAACATTCAGTACTTC. This codes for CASSLPGQKNIQYF.

As to this clone: An end of the junction does not agree with germline; a read error may underlie this. The chain uses TRBV7-7 and TRBJ2-1; TRBD2 matches 11 bases. CDR3 length: 20 amino acids. Germline values: CDR1 SSHAT, CDR2 FNYEAQ (reference sequence). The CDR3 bases are TGTGCTAGCAGCTTGTCAAATGGGCGGAGAACTAGCGGGAGCTACAATGAGCAGTTCTTC. It translates to CASSLSNGRRTSGSYNEQFF.

The chain recombines TRBV7-2 with TRBJ2-7; TRBD2 matches at 14 bases. V trimming: 5 bases; J trimming: 5 bases; junction bases outside the gene matches: 8. From germline, CDR1 is SGHTA and CDR2 FQGNSA. CDR3 length equals 16 residues. In DNA form, the CDR3 reads TGTGCCAGCAGCGCCAGGACTAGCGGGGGGTTCCACGAGCAGTACTTC. It is translated as CASSARTSGGFHEQYF.